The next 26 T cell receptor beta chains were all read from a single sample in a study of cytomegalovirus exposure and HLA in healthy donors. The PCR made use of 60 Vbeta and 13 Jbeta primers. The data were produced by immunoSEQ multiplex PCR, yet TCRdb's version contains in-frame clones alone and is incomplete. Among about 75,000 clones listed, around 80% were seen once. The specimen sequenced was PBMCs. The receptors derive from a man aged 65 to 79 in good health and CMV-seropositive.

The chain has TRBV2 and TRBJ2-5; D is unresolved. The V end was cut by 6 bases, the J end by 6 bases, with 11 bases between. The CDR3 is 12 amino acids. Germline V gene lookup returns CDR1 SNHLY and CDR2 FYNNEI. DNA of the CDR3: TGTGCCAGCAGCGCAGGCGAAAAGACCCAGTACTTC. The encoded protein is CASSAGEKTQYF.

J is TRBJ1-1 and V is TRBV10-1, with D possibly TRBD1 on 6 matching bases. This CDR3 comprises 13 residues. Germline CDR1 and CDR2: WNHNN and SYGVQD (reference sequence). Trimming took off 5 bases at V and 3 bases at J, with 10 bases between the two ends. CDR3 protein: CASSRQADTEAFF. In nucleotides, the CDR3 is TGCGCCAGCAGTCGACAGGCCGACACTGAAGCTTTCTTT.

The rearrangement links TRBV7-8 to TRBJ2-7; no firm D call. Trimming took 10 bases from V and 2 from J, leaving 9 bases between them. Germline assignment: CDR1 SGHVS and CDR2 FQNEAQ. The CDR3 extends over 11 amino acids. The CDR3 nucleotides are TGTGCCACCTCCAGAACCTACGAGCAGTACTTC. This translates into CATSRTYEQYF.

CDR3 protein: CASSPGLLGDTQYF. The CDR3 nucleotides are TGCGCCAGCAGCCCGGGACTCCTAGGGGATACGCAGTATTTT. The J gene is TRBJ2-3, the V gene TRBV5-1; TRBD2 is a possible D gene (6 bases). Germline V lookup: CDR1 SGHRS, CDR2 YFSETQ. V was clipped by 4 bases and J by 6 bases, with 15 bases between them. This CDR3 is built from 14 residues.

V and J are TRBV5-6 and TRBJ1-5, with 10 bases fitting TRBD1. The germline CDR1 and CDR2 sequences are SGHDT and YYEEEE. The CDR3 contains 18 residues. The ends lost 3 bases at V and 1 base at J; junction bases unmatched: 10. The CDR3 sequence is CASSYGTGVRSSNQPQHF. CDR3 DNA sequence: TGTGCCAGCAGCTACGGGACAGGGGTGCGATCGAGCAATCAGCCCCAGCATTTT.

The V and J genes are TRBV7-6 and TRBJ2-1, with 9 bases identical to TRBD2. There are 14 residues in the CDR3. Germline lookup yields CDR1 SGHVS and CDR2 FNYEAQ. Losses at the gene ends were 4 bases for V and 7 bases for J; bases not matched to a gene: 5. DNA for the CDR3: TGTGCCAGCAGCTGGACTAGCGATATGAATGAGCAGTTCTTC. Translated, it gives CASSWTSDMNEQFF.

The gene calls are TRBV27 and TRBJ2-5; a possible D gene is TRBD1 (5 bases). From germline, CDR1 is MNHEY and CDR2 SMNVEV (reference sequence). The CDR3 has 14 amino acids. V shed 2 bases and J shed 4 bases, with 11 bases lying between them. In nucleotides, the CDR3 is TGTGCCAGCAGTTTAGCAGGGTACGGAGAGACCCAGTACTTC. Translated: CASSLAGYGETQYF.

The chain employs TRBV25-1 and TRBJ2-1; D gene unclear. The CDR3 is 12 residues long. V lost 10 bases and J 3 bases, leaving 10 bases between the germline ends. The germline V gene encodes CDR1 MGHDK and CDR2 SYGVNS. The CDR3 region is CATCGVYNEQFF. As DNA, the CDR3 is TGTGCCACTTGCGGAGTCTACAATGAGCAGTTCTTC.

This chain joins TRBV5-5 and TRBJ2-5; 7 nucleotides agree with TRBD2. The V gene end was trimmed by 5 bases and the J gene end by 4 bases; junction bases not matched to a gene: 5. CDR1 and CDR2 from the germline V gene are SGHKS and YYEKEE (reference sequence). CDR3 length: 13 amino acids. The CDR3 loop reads CASSMGGRETQYF. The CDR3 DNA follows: TGTGCCAGCAGTATGGGGGGGAGAGAGACCCAGTACTTC.

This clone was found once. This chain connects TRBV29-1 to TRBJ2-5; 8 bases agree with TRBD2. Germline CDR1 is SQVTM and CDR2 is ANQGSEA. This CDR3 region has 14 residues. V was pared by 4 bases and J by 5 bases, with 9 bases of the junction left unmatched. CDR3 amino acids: CSVGSGGAGETQYF. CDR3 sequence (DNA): TGCAGCGTTGGGTCCGGGGGGGCGGGGGAGACCCAGTACTTC.

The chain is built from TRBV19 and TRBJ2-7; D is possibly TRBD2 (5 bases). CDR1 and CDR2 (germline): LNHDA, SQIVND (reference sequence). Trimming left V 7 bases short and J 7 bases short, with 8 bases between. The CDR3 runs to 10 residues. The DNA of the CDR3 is TGTGCCAGTAAGACGGGGGAGCAGTACTTC. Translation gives CASKTGEQYF.

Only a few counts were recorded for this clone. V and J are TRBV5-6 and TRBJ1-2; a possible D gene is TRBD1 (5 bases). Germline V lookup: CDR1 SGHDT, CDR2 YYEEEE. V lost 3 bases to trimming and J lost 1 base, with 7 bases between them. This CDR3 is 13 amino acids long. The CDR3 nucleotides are TGTGCCAGCAGCTCGGGACTTAACTATGGCTACACCTTC. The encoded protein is CASSSGLNYGYTF.

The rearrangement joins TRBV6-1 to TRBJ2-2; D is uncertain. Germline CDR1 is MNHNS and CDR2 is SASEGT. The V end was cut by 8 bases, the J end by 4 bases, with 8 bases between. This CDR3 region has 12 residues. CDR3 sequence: CASLRSTGELFF. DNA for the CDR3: TGTGCCAGCCTTCGGAGCACCGGGGAGCTGTTTTTT.

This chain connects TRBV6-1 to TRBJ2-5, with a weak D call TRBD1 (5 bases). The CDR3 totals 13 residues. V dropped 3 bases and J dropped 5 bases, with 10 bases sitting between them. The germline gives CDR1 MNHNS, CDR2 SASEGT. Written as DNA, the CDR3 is TGTGCCAGCAGTGATGGGGCGTTGGAGACCCAGTACTTC. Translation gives CASSDGALETQYF.

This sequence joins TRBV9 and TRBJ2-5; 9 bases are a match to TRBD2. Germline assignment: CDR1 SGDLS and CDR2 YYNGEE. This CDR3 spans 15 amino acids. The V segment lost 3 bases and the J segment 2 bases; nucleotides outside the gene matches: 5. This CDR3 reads CASSAPAGGQETQYF. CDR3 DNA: TGTGCCAGCAGCGCCCCAGCGGGGGGACAAGAGACCCAGTACTTC.

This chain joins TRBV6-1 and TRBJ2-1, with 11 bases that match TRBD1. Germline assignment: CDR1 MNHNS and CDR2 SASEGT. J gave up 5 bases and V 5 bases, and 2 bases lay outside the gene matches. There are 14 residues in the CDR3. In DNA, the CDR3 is TGTGCCAGCAGTAGGGACAGGGGGAACAATGAGCAGTTCTTC. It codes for CASSRDRGNNEQFF.

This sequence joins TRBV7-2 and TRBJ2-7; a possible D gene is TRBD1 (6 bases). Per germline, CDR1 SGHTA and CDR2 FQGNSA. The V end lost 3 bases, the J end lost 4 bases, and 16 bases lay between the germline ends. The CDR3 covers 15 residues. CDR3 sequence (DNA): TGTGCCAGCAGCTTCCAACAGGGATGGGGGTACGAGCAGTACTTC. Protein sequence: CASSFQQGWGYEQYF. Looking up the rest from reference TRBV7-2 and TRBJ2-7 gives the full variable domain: GAGVSQSPSNKVTEKGKDVELRCDPISGHTALYWYRQSLGQGLEFLIYFQGNSAPDKSGLPSDRFSAERTGGSVSTLTIQRTQQEDSAVYLCASSFQQGWGYEQYFGPGTRLTVT.

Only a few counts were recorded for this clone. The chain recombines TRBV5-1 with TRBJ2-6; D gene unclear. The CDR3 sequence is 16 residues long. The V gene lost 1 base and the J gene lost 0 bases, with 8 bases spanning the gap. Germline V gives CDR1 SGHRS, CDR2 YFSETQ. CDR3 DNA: TGCGCCAGCAGCTTGAACCCCAGCTCTGGGGCCAACGTCCTGACTTTC. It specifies CASSLNPSSGANVLTF.

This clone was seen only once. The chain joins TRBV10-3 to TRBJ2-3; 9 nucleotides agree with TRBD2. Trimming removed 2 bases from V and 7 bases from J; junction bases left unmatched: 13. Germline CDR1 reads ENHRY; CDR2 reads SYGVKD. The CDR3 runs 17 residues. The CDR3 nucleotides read TGTGCCATCAGTGAGAAAGAGCGGGGGGCCCGCCTATATACGCAGTATTTT. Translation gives CAISEKERGARLYTQYF.

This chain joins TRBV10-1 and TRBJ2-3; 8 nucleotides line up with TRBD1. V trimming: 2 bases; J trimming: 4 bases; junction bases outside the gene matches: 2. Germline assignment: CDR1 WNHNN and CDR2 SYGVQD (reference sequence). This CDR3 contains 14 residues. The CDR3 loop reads CASSEDRGADTQYF. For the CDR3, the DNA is TGCGCCAGCAGTGAGGACAGGGGCGCAGATACGCAGTATTTT.

CDR3 nucleotide sequence: TGTGCCAGCTGGCAGGCCAATGAGCAGTTCTTC. Protein: CASWQANEQFF. The chain couples TRBV19 to TRBJ2-1; D not resolved. Germline assignment: CDR1 LNHDA and CDR2 SQIVND (reference sequence). This CDR3 spans 11 amino acids. V was trimmed by 9 bases and J by 6 bases, leaving 9 bases between them.

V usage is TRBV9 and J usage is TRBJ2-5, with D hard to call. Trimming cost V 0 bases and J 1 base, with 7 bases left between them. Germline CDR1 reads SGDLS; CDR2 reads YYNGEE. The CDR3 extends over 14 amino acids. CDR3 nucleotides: TGTGCCAGCAGCGTAGACCCAGTCCAAGAGACCCAGTACTTC. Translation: CASSVDPVQETQYF.

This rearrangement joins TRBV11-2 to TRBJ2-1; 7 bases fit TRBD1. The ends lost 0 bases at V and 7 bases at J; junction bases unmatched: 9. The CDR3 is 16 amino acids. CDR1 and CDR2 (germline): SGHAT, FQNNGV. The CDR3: CASSLETGAKLNEQFF. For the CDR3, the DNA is TGTGCCAGCAGCTTAGAAACAGGGGCAAAGTTGAATGAGCAGTTCTTC.

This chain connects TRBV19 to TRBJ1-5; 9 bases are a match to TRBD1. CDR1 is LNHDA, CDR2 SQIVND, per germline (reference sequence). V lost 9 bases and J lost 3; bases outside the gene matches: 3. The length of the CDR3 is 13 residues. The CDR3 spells CASRDRVNQPQHF. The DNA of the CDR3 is TGTGCCAGCCGGGACAGGGTCAATCAGCCCCAGCATTTT.

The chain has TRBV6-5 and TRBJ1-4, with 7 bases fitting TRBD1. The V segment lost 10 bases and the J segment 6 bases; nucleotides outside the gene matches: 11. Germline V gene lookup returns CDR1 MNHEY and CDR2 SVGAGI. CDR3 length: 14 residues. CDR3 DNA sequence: TGTGCCACTAGAGGGGGCGGAAGGGATGAAAAACTGTTTTTT. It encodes CATRGGGRDEKLFF.

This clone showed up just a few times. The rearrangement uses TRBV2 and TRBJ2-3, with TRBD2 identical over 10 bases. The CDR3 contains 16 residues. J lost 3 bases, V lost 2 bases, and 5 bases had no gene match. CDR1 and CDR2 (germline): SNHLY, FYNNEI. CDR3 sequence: CASSEQLAGITDTQYF. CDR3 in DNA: TGTGCCAGCAGTGAACAACTAGCGGGAATTACAGATACGCAGTATTTT.